The 28 T cell receptor beta chains in this list originate from one sample, sequenced in a study of cytomegalovirus exposure and HLA in healthy donors. Primers: 60 Vbeta forward and 13 Jbeta reverse. Clones were sequenced by immunoSEQ multiplex PCR, and TCRdb holds only the in-frame ones, with some missing. The sample holds around 190,000 clones, approximately 82% seen once. Input material: PBMCs. Receptor source: a girl aged 2-10 years in good health and CMV-seropositive.

The chain employs TRBV11-3 and TRBJ2-1; 10 bases are a match to TRBD2. Germline CDR1 is SGHNT and CDR2 is YENEEA. J lost 4 bases, V lost 3 bases, and 6 bases had no gene match. CDR3 length: 16 amino acids. CDR3 coding DNA: TGTGCCAGCAGCTTTAGCACTAGCGGGACATACAATGAGCAGTTCTTC. Amino acids: CASSFSTSGTYNEQFF.

The V and J genes are TRBV28 and TRBJ1-2; D ambiguous. CDR3 length: 16 amino acids. The germline CDR1 and CDR2 sequences are MDHEN and SYDVKM. V was pared by 2 bases and J by 0 bases, with 13 bases between. Written as DNA, the CDR3 is TGTGCCAGCAGTTTAGCCTCGACTCCAACTAACTATGGCTACACCTTC. This encodes CASSLASTPTNYGYTF.

This chain's CDR3 is CASSLYPRTGIGTYNSPLHF. In nucleotides, the CDR3 is TGTGCCAGCAGCTTATACCCGCGAACGGGGATCGGGACCTATAATTCACCCCTCCACTTT. The chain has TRBV7-6 and TRBJ1-6, with D unclear. V lost 2 bases to trimming and J lost 2 bases, with 22 bases between them. Germline V gene data show CDR1 as SGHVS and CDR2 as FNYEAQ. The CDR3 spans 20 residues.

About this clone: Other DNA sequences in the same sample also yield this CDR3. The chain has TRBV5-1 and TRBJ2-7; D not certain. The CDR3 has 14 residues. CDR1 SGHRS and CDR2 YFSETQ come from the germline V gene. The V end was cut by 0 bases, the J end by 2 bases, with 9 bases between. The CDR3 loop is CASSLAPGPYEQYF. Written as DNA, the CDR3 is TGCGCCAGCAGCTTGGCGCCGGGTCCCTACGAGCAGTACTTC. The full variable domain, its missing parts supplied by reference TRBV5-1 and TRBJ2-7, is KAGVTQTPRYLIKTRGQQVTLSCSPISGHRSVSWYQQTPGQGLQFLFEYFSETQRNKGNFPGRFSGRQFSNSRSEMNVSTLELGDSALYLCASSLAPGPYEQYFGPGTRLTVT.

Only a few counts were recorded for this clone. The chain is built from TRBV5-1 and TRBJ1-2; 8 bases match TRBD1. Germline CDR1 and CDR2: SGHRS and YFSETQ. The CDR3 is made up of 15 amino acids. V lost 2 bases, J lost 4 bases, and 7 bases stayed unmatched. Here the CDR3 DNA reads TGCGCCAGCAGCTTCTGGACAGGGCCAGGCTATGGCTACACCTTC. Residues: CASSFWTGPGYGYTF.

Details on this clone: The same CDR3 arises from other DNA sequences in this sample as well. The rearrangement uses TRBV27 and TRBJ2-7, with 11 bases that match TRBD2. The germline V gene has CDR1 MNHEY and CDR2 SMNVEV (reference sequence). Trimming cost V 0 bases and J 7 bases; bases outside gene matches: 5. The CDR3 contains 15 residues. Written as DNA, the CDR3 is TGTGCCAGCAGTTTATCAGGGCTAGCGGGGGGAGAGCAGTACTTC. Residues: CASSLSGLAGGEQYF.

The rearrangement links TRBV11-3 to TRBJ1-6; maybe TRBD1 (5 bases). There are 16 residues in the CDR3. The ends were cut back, 5 bases at V and 0 bases at J, with 11 bases in the middle. Germline V gene sequence: CDR1 SGHNT, CDR2 YENEEA. The CDR3: CASSQGGDSYNSPLHF. In DNA, the CDR3 is TGTGCCAGCAGCCAGGGAGGGGACTCCTATAATTCACCCCTCCACTTT.

As to this clone: Distinct nucleotide sequences in the sample also encode this CDR3. The chain links TRBV27 to TRBJ2-2; 10 nucleotides agree with TRBD2. The CDR3 consists of 14 residues. Germline lookup yields CDR1 MNHEY and CDR2 SMNVEV (reference sequence). V lost 6 bases and J lost 7; bases outside the gene matches: 5. CDR3 loop: CASSLAGGVGELFF. The CDR3 DNA sequence: TGTGCCAGCAGCTTAGCGGGAGGAGTCGGGGAGCTGTTTTTT.

This chain uses TRBV5-1 with TRBJ2-7, with 9 positions matching TRBD1. V dropped 1 base and J dropped 3; count of bases not matched to a gene: 2. The CDR3 has 14 residues. Per germline, CDR1 SGHRS and CDR2 YFSETQ. This CDR3 reads CASSLSGQGYEQYF. The CDR3 nucleotides are TGCGCCAGCAGCTTGTCGGGACAGGGCTACGAGCAGTACTTC.

The CDR3 spells CASTPRVNTYEQYF. The CDR3 DNA follows: TGTGCCAGCACCCCCCGGGTTAATACCTACGAGCAGTACTTC. The chain carries TRBV6-5 and TRBJ2-7; unclear D gene. V dropped 7 bases and J dropped 2 bases, with 15 bases sitting between them. This CDR3 contains 14 residues. CDR1 is MNHEY, CDR2 SVGAGI, per germline.

V and J are TRBV29-1 and TRBJ1-2; unclear D gene. CDR3 length equals 13 residues. Germline CDR1 SQVTM, CDR2 ANQGSEA. The ends were cut back, 7 bases at V and 5 bases at J, with 17 bases in the middle. The DNA for the CDR3 is TGCAGCGCCCTCCTACGGGTATCGTATGGCTACACCTTC. Translation gives CSALLRVSYGYTF.

This rearrangement joins TRBV19 to TRBJ1-4; 7 nucleotides line up with TRBD1. Germline CDR1 and CDR2: LNHDA and SQIVND (reference sequence). The length of the CDR3 is 15 residues. V was clipped by 7 bases and J by 6 bases; unmatched bases: 11. The CDR3 DNA reads TGTGCCAGTAATAATAGGGGGCGCGAAGATGAAAAACTGTTTTTT. This codes for CASNNRGREDEKLFF.

V is TRBV28 and J is TRBJ1-2; D gene unclear. CDR1 is MDHEN and CDR2 is SYDVKM in the germline V gene. V lost 6 bases, J lost 8 bases, and 13 bases lay in between. CDR3 length equals 12 residues. In nucleotides, the CDR3 is TGTGCCAGCAGCAACTCACTAGGGGGCTACACCTTC. Its protein is CASSNSLGGYTF.

This clone occurred a few times. The chain recombines TRBV2 with TRBJ2-3; 7 positions agree with TRBD2. Germline CDR1 and CDR2: SNHLY and FYNNEI. Trimming cost V 2 bases and J 5 bases; bases outside gene matches: 7. The CDR3 covers 15 residues. Here the CDR3 DNA reads TGTGCCAGCAGTGAACGCAGCGGGAATAAAGATACGCAGTATTTT. Its protein is CASSERSGNKDTQYF.

In this sample, this clone turned up once. The junction does not match germline at one end; this may be a read error. The CDR3 DNA reads TGTTCCAGCAGCTTAGCTGAGGGACAGGGGGCGAACCAGCCCCAGCATTTT. Translating gives CSSSLAEGQGANQPQHF. The rearrangement joins TRBV7-9 to TRBJ1-5; the match to TRBD1 covers 12 bases. The germline CDR1 and CDR2 sequences are SEHNR and FQNEAQ (reference sequence). The CDR3 totals 17 residues.

The CDR3 spells CASSLSGSTDTQYF. In DNA form, the CDR3 reads TGTGCCAGCAGCTTAAGCGGCAGCACAGATACGCAGTATTTT. The chain couples TRBV7-3 to TRBJ2-3; unclear D gene. The V gene lost 1 base and the J gene lost 0 bases, with 5 bases spanning the gap. This CDR3 spans 14 amino acids. Germline V lookup: CDR1 SGHTA, CDR2 FQGTGA.

The chain recombines TRBV2 with TRBJ2-1; 7 nucleotides agree with TRBD1. V trimming: 6 bases; J trimming: 2 bases; junction bases outside the gene matches: 7. Germline CDR1 SNHLY, CDR2 FYNNEI. This CDR3 region has 15 residues. The CDR3 nucleotides read TGTGCCAGCAGCACGGGACAGTCAGCCTACAATGAGCAGTTCTTC. It codes for CASSTGQSAYNEQFF.

J is TRBJ1-2 and V is TRBV5-4, with a tentative D call TRBD1 (5 bases). CDR3 size: 14 residues. The germline CDR1 and CDR2 sequences are SGHNT and YYREEE (reference sequence). V was clipped by 3 bases and J by 7 bases, with 16 bases between them. CDR3 sequence (DNA): TGTGCCAGCAGCTGGGGGGGGAGGGGCTCTGGCTACACCTTC. It yields the protein CASSWGGRGSGYTF.

This clone was found once. This chain joins TRBV5-6 and TRBJ1-2; the D is unclear. Per germline, CDR1 SGHDT and CDR2 YYEEEE. The CDR3 totals 12 residues. The V end was cut by 2 bases, the J end by 8 bases, with 10 bases between. CDR3 nucleotides: TGTGCCAGCAGCTTTTCGGGGATCGGCTACACCTTC. It encodes CASSFSGIGYTF.

J is TRBJ1-2 and V is TRBV6-6; TRBD1 is a possible D gene (5 bases). From germline, CDR1 is MNHNY and CDR2 SVGAGI (reference sequence). There are 13 residues in the CDR3. Trimming cost V 5 bases and J 4 bases, with 11 bases left between them. The CDR3 region has the DNA TGTGCCAGCAGTGACAGTCTAAGCTATGGCTACACCTTC. Translation gives CASSDSLSYGYTF.

This chain uses TRBV5-8 with TRBJ1-1, with D possibly being TRBD1 (6 bases). Trimming cost V 4 bases and J 3 bases, with 13 bases left between them. Germline V gene data show CDR1 as SGHTS and CDR2 as YDEGEE. The CDR3 is 14 residues long. CDR3: CASSRQVVDTEAFF. DNA for the CDR3: TGTGCCAGCAGCAGACAGGTGGTGGACACTGAAGCTTTCTTT.

The CDR3 loop reads CASSSNPPGEKLFF. In DNA form, the CDR3 reads TGTGCCAGCAGTTCCAACCCCCCGGGGGAAAAACTGTTTTTT. The chain links TRBV28 to TRBJ1-4; D is unresolved. Trimming left V 4 bases short and J 8 bases short, with 14 bases between. Germline V lookup: CDR1 MDHEN, CDR2 SYDVKM. The CDR3 extends over 14 amino acids.

This clone appeared a few times. The chain uses TRBV7-2 and TRBJ2-1, with 7 bases lining up with TRBD1. V was pared by 4 bases and J by 10 bases, with 7 bases of the junction left unmatched. Germline CDR1 reads SGHTA; CDR2 reads FQGNSA. The CDR3 sequence is 13 residues long. CDR3 amino acids: CASSSNTGQEQFF. In nucleotides, the CDR3 is TGTGCCAGCAGCTCAAATACGGGACAGGAGCAGTTCTTC.

The chain links TRBV12-5 to TRBJ1-1, with D uncertain. CDR3 length equals 16 residues. V was pared by 2 bases and J by 1 base, with 14 bases between. CDR1 LGHNT and CDR2 FRNRAP come from the germline V gene. The CDR3 DNA follows: TGTGCTAGTGGTTTGTTCTCCGCAGGTCCGAACACTGAAGCTTTCTTT. The encoded protein is CASGLFSAGPNTEAFF.

J is TRBJ2-7 and V is TRBV10-3; a possible D gene is TRBD2 (5 bases). V was cut by 6 bases and J by 3 bases, with 15 bases left in between. The length of the CDR3 is 14 residues. Germline CDR1 ENHRY, CDR2 SYGVKD. The DNA for the CDR3 is TGTGCCATCAGGGACGATTCTGGAGGCTACGAGCAGTACTTC. Translating it yields CAIRDDSGGYEQYF.

This sequence joins TRBV6-4 and TRBJ1-2, with D tentatively TRBD1 (6 bases). The CDR3 is made up of 13 amino acids. Germline CDR1 MRHNA, CDR2 SNTAGT. The V end was cut by 10 bases, the J end by 6 bases, with 18 bases between. CDR3 amino acids: CATTGSPADGYTF. The DNA of the CDR3 is TGTGCCACCACAGGGAGTCCGGCGGATGGCTACACCTTC.

The genes are TRBV13 and TRBJ2-7; unclear D gene. Germline CDR1 PRHDT, CDR2 FYEKMQ (reference sequence). Trimming took 1 base from V and 0 from J, leaving 4 bases between them. CDR3 length: 13 amino acids. The CDR3 DNA sequence: TGTGCCAGCAGCTTAGCCAGCTCCTACGAGCAGTACTTC. Translation: CASSLASSYEQYF.

V is TRBV4-1 and J is TRBJ2-1, with TRBD2 matching over 8 bases. The CDR3 runs to 17 residues. V shed 0 bases, J shed 9 bases, and the junction held 13 bases outside the gene matches. Germline lookup yields CDR1 MGHRA and CDR2 YSYEKL. CDR3 sequence reads: CASSQDPLGLGYVEQFF. CDR3 nucleotide sequence: TGCGCCAGCAGCCAAGACCCGTTGGGACTAGGGTATGTTGAGCAGTTCTTC.